What follows are 8 T cell receptor beta chains derived from one specimen sequenced in a study of cytomegalovirus exposure and HLA in healthy donors. The method was immunoSEQ multiplex PCR; TCRdb's version includes in-frame clones alone and lacks a portion of them. The sample records about 180,000 clones, 75% to 90% being singletons. The sequenced material came from PBMCs. The receptors originated from a man aged 18 to 30 in good health and CMV-seropositive.

The chain couples TRBV28 to TRBJ2-1; 7 bases align to TRBD2. Trimming removed 3 bases from V and 6 bases from J; junction bases left unmatched: 17. In germline, CDR1 is MDHEN, CDR2 SYDVKM. CDR3 length: 18 amino acids. The CDR3 nucleotides are TGTGCCAGCAGTTTTCGGGTGTATGAGGGCGGGAGTTCCAATGAGCAGTTCTTC. It translates to CASSFRVYEGGSSNEQFF.

This rearrangement joins TRBV28 to TRBJ1-1, with 8 bases that match TRBD1. CDR3 length equals 14 residues. The trim removed 4 bases at V and 4 bases at J, leaving 5 bases unmatched. The germline V gene encodes CDR1 MDHEN and CDR2 SYDVKM. CDR3 amino acids: CASSWGQVSTEAFF. In DNA form, the CDR3 reads TGTGCCAGCAGTTGGGGACAGGTAAGCACTGAAGCTTTCTTT.

The chain is built from TRBV6-6 and TRBJ1-5; the D gene is possibly TRBD1 (6 bases). CDR1 is MNHNY, CDR2 SVGAGI, per germline (reference sequence). The V end lost 6 bases, the J end lost 1 base, and 16 bases lay between the germline ends. The CDR3 spans 16 residues. The DNA of the CDR3 is TGTGCCAGCAGCTCCTCCGGGGGGGCGAGCAATCAGCCCCAGCATTTT. Translation gives CASSSSGGASNQPQHF.

V is TRBV9 and J is TRBJ2-5, with 8 bases matching TRBD2. Germline trimming cut 3 bases from V and 3 bases from J; bases unmatched to any gene: 7. Germline lookup yields CDR1 SGDLS and CDR2 YYNGEE. This CDR3 has 15 residues. DNA for the CDR3: TGTGCCAGCAGCGATTTTCGGGGGGGAGAAGAGACCCAGTACTTC. Translation: CASSDFRGGEETQYF. Together with reference TRBV9 and TRBJ2-5, the CDR3 gives the full variable domain: DSGVTQTPKHLITATGQRVTLRCSPRSGDLSVYWYQQSLDQGLQFLIQYYNGEERAKGNILERFSAQQFPDLHSELNLSSLELGDSALYFCASSDFRGGEETQYFGPGTRLLVL.

V gene TRBV11-2 combines with J gene TRBJ2-5, with TRBD2 matching 9 bases. CDR1 is SGHAT and CDR2 is FQNNGV in the germline V gene. J gave up 5 bases and V 3 bases, and 13 bases lay outside the gene matches. This CDR3 region has 17 residues. For the CDR3, the DNA is TGTGCCAGCAGCTTCTCTGGACTAGCGTTGAGAAGGGAGACCCAGTACTTC. Encoded protein: CASSFSGLALRRETQYF. Variable domain in full (rest from reference TRBV11-2 and TRBJ2-5): EAGVAQSPRYKIIEKRQSVAFWCNPISGHATLYWYQQILGQGPKLLIQFQNNGVVDDSQLPKDRFSAERLKGVDSTLKIQPAKLEDSAVYLCASSFSGLALRRETQYFGPGTRLLVL.

The V gene is TRBV6-5, the J gene TRBJ1-1; no clear D. Trimming took off 2 bases at V and 3 bases at J, with 10 bases between the two ends. CDR1 is MNHEY and CDR2 is SVGAGI in the germline V gene. The CDR3 runs to 14 residues. For the CDR3, the DNA is TGTGCCAGCAGTTACCTTGCCGGGGACACTGAAGCTTTCTTT. It yields the protein CASSYLAGDTEAFF.

V usage is TRBV27 and J usage is TRBJ2-7; TRBD2 might be the D (6 bases). CDR1 and CDR2 from the germline V gene are MNHEY and SMNVEV (reference sequence). This CDR3 spans 14 amino acids. Trimming pared 5 bases from V and 6 bases from J, leaving 17 bases between. The CDR3 is CASSGASLRGEQYF. The CDR3 DNA reads TGTGCCAGCAGTGGTGCTAGTCTGCGGGGCGAGCAGTACTTC.

The rearrangement joins TRBV7-9 to TRBJ1-1; maybe TRBD1 (6 bases). With 7 bases removed from V and 4 bases from J, the gap between germline ends came to 16 bases. The CDR3 consists of 14 residues. Germline-derived CDR1 and CDR2 are SEHNR and FQNEAQ (reference sequence). The CDR3 coding sequence is TGTGCCAGCATACCAGGGCAGGGGACCACTGAAGCTTTCTTT. Translated, it gives CASIPGQGTTEAFF.